Listed below are T cell receptor beta chains from one sample, sequenced in a study of shared clonotypes between healthy human individuals. Some clones are missing from TCRdb's copy, which holds only in-frame ones; the method was immunoSEQ multiplex PCR. The repertoire has approximately 1.9 million clones, over 85% of them found once; the top ten carry less than 2%. Sequencing was done on a sample of naive CD8+ T cells from PBMCs. Every receptor here comes from a man between 18 and 29 years old in good health. Some clones in this sample may be carry-over from other donors' samples. Each CDR3 is given with its conserved first and last residue. A D gene is named only where the DNA matches it firmly. Clone size appears in some rows only: once, few, many, or a class for an expanded clone.

v_call	d_call	clone_size	j_call	cdr3_nt	cdr3_aa
TRBV6-5	NA	NA	TRBJ2-1	TGTGCCAGCAGTTACGCGTCTTTCCCGTACAATGAGCAGTTCTTC	CASSYASFPYNEQFF
TRBV7-6	NA	NA	TRBJ2-7	TGTGCCAGCAGCTGGGGGCATTTCAACGAGCAGTACTTC	CASSWGHFNEQYF
TRBV5-6	TRBD1	NA	TRBJ1-3	TGTGCCAGCAGCTTCGGGACAGGGAGCTCTGGAAACACCATATATTTT	CASSFGTGSSGNTIYF
TRBV11-2	TRBD2	NA	TRBJ2-3	TGTGCCAGCGCCGGACTAGCGGGAGCGGTAGATACGCAGTATTTT	CASAGLAGAVDTQYF
TRBV6-5	NA	NA	TRBJ2-7	TGTGCCAGCAGTTTCGGTGGGGACAATCCCTACGAGCAGTACTTC	CASSFGGDNPYEQYF
TRBV4-2	TRBD1	NA	TRBJ2-7	TGTGCCAGCAGCCCTAAACAGGGGGCAGAGCAGTACTTC	CASSPKQGAEQYF
TRBV16	NA	NA	TRBJ1-1	TGTGCCAGCAGCCAATTGAGGGCGATGAACACTGAAGCTTTCTTT	CASSQLRAMNTEAFF
TRBV15	NA	NA	TRBJ2-3	TGTGCCACCAGCAGAGTCCGTTTGGATACGCAGTATTTT	CATSRVRLDTQYF
TRBV28	TRBD2	NA	TRBJ2-2	TGTGCCAGCAGCCTCGGACTAGCGGGAGATACCGGGGAGCTGTTTTTT	CASSLGLAGDTGELFF
TRBV11-2	NA	NA	TRBJ2-7	TGTGCCAGCAGCTTAGACTATGGCAATCCCTACGAGCAGTACTTC	CASSLDYGNPYEQYF
TRBV28	NA	NA	TRBJ2-7	TGTGCCAGCAGTGCGGTCTCCTACGAGCAGTACTTC	CASSAVSYEQYF
TRBV7-9	TRBD1	NA	TRBJ2-4	TGTGCCAGCAGCCCGCCGGGACAGGGTGGGTTTGACATTCAGTACTTC	CASSPPGQGGFDIQYF
TRBV6-5	TRBD2	few	TRBJ2-2	TGTGCCAGCAGTTACGGGGGAGGGCCCGCCGGGGAGCTGTTTTTT	CASSYGGGPAGELFF
TRBV5-4	NA	NA	TRBJ2-3	TGTGCCAGCAGCGATCCGGGGCCGGATACAGATACGCAGTATTTT	CASSDPGPDTDTQYF
TRBV5-1	TRBD2	NA	TRBJ2-3	TGCGCCAGCAGCTTGGTTGCGGGAGGAGGCACAGATACGCAGTATTTT	CASSLVAGGGTDTQYF
TRBV28	TRBD1	once	TRBJ2-7	TGTGCCAGCAGCCGGGACAGCTACGAGCAGTACTTC	CASSRDSYEQYF
TRBV9	NA	NA	TRBJ2-1	TGTGCCAGCAGCGTAGATTCTGGCGGGGGACAGGATGAGCAGTTCTTC	CASSVDSGGGQDEQFF
TRBV19	TRBD2	NA	TRBJ2-1	TGTGCCAGTAGCTCCGGGACTAGCGGCCCTTACAATGAGCAGTTCTTC	CASSSGTSGPYNEQFF
TRBV7-3	TRBD2	NA	TRBJ2-1	TGTGCCAGCAGCAAACTAGCGGGTAACTACAATGAGCAGTTCTTC	CASSKLAGNYNEQFF
TRBV7-2	TRBD2	NA	TRBJ2-3	TGTGCCAGCAGCTCCCGGGTAGCGGGAGGTCTATTAGATACGCAGTATTTT	CASSSRVAGGLLDTQYF
TRBV5-6	NA	NA	TRBJ2-3	TGTGCCAGCACCCAAGGGAGAAGCACAGATACGCAGTATTTT	CASTQGRSTDTQYF
TRBV7-9	NA	NA	TRBJ2-1	TGTGCCAGCAGTATTGGGGGTAATGAGCAGTTCTTC	CASSIGGNEQFF
TRBV5-6	NA	once	TRBJ2-5	TGTGCCAGCAGCTTGTTCGCAACCCAAGAGACCCAGTACTTC	CASSLFATQETQYF
TRBV9	NA	NA	TRBJ2-1	TGTGCCAGCAGCTCACGAGACCGACTATCCGCCTACAATGAGCAGTTCTTC	CASSSRDRLSAYNEQFF
TRBV25-1	TRBD1	NA	TRBJ2-7	TGTGCCAGCAGTGAATATTGGCACAGGGGAGAGCTCGACGAGCAGTACTTC	CASSEYWHRGELDEQYF
TRBV4-3	NA	once	TRBJ2-7	TGCGCCAGCAGCCAATATACAGGACTGGACGAGCAGTACTTC	CASSQYTGLDEQYF
TRBV28	NA	NA	TRBJ1-5	TGTGCCAGCAGTTTAGGCCAGGGGAATCAGCCCCAGCATTTT	CASSLGQGNQPQHF
TRBV6-6	NA	NA	TRBJ1-1	TGTGCCAGCAGTTTTGGGCAAGAAGCTTTCTTT	CASSFGQEAFF
TRBV5-1	NA	NA	TRBJ2-1	TGCGCCAGCAGCTTGACTCCTACCGGCAATGAGCAGTTCTTC	CASSLTPTGNEQFF
TRBV27	NA	NA	TRBJ2-7	TGTGCCAGCAGTAAAATAGACAGGACCTACGAGCAGTACTTC	CASSKIDRTYEQYF
TRBV28	TRBD2	NA	TRBJ2-4	TGTGCCTGCAGTTTAACTAGCGGGATCACATCTCAGTACTTC	CACSLTSGITSQYF
TRBV28	NA	NA	TRBJ2-1	TGTGCCAGCAGCTTAGAAAGCACGAGCTCCTACAATGAGCAGTTCTTC	CASSLESTSSYNEQFF
TRBV7-8	NA	NA	TRBJ1-2	TGTGCCAGCAGCTTACGCCAGGGTGGTGCCTATGGCTACACCTTC	CASSLRQGGAYGYTF
TRBV7-9	NA	NA	TRBJ2-7	TGTGCCAGCAGCAGGACTCCCTACGAGCAGTACTTC	CASSRTPYEQYF
TRBV15	NA	NA	TRBJ1-1	TGTGCCACCAGCAGAGATCTTGGGGGCACTGAAGCTTTCTTT	CATSRDLGGTEAFF
TRBV10-1	TRBD2	NA	TRBJ2-5	TGCGCCAGCAGTGATTCTAGCGGAAGAGAGGCCCAGTACTTC	CASSDSSGREAQYF
TRBV9	TRBD1	NA	TRBJ2-1	TGTGCCAGCAGCGCAGCCCTCCTGGACAGGGATGAGCAGTTCTTC	CASSAALLDRDEQFF
TRBV27	NA	NA	TRBJ2-1	TGTGCCAGCAGTAATCAGCCTAGGGCGTTCAATGAGCAGTTCTTC	CASSNQPRAFNEQFF
TRBV7-3	TRBD1	NA	TRBJ1-2	TGTGCCAGCAGCTTCCCGACAGGGGAGGGCTACACCTTC	CASSFPTGEGYTF
TRBV2	NA	NA	TRBJ2-3	TGTGCCAGCAGTGAAGCGCCAGTAACATACCGCTTACTAGATACGCAGTATTTT	CASSEAPVTYRLLDTQYF
TRBV19	NA	NA	TRBJ2-3	TGTGCCAGTAGTATCCCCCGCCGAGACGATACGCAGTATTTT	CASSIPRRDDTQYF
TRBV9	TRBD1	NA	TRBJ1-2	TGTGCCAGCAGCGGGGACAGGTCTATGTACTATGGCTACACCTTC	CASSGDRSMYYGYTF
TRBV7-9	NA	NA	TRBJ2-5	TGTGCCAGCAGCAGACGGACAGTCGGAGATGAGCAGTACTTC	CASSRRTVGDEQYF
TRBV7-3	NA	NA	TRBJ2-7	TGTGCCAGCAGCCCCGCTGCAGGGCCCTCCTACGAGCAGTACTTC	CASSPAAGPSYEQYF
TRBV14	TRBD1	NA	TRBJ1-4	TGTGCCAGCAGCCGTACCGGGACAGCGACAACTAATGAAAAACTGTTTTTT	CASSRTGTATTNEKLFF
TRBV28	NA	NA	TRBJ1-2	TGTGCCAGCAGTTTATTGAGTACCGATGGCTACACCTTC	CASSLLSTDGYTF
TRBV13	NA	NA	TRBJ1-5	TGTGCCAGCAGCTTAGGCCAGGGTAGCAATCAGCCCCAGCATTTT	CASSLGQGSNQPQHF
TRBV19	NA	NA	TRBJ2-1	TGTGCCAGTAGTATCCCAGGGTACAATGAGCAGTTCTTC	CASSIPGYNEQFF
TRBV5-1	NA	NA	TRBJ1-2	TGCGCCAGTACCGGGACCTACTCCACCATTTGGGGCTACACCTTC	CASTGTYSTIWGYTF
TRBV27	TRBD2	NA	TRBJ2-1	TGTGCCAGCAGCTTATCACCAGGGACTAGCGGGAGGGAATGGTACAATGAGCAGTTCTTC	CASSLSPGTSGREWYNEQFF
TRBV15	NA	NA	TRBJ2-7	TGTGCCACCAGCAGCCGGGACACCCCCTACGAGCAGTACTTC	CATSSRDTPYEQYF
TRBV29-1	NA	NA	TRBJ1-5	TGCAGCGTACAAATTGACAGTGGGCAGCCCCAGCATTTT	CSVQIDSGQPQHF